This TCR beta chain comes out of a study of cytomegalovirus exposure and HLA in healthy donors. For the study at large: It was reported in a later analysis that the approximately 120 validation repertoires used the same platform as the 550 to 800 first-cohort repertoires. Overall study results and limits: Under in vitro conditions, a few CMV-associated chains were confirmed as specific for CMV antigens. For most TCR sequences rarity was the rule, although some public TCRs occurred in many donors. A list of 150 to 200 TCR beta chains associated with cytomegalovirus was given.

Worth noting for this clone: Its specificity is not known.

Sequencing used immunoSEQ multiplex PCR; TCRdb keeps in-frame clones, though not all of them. The top ten clones hold 30% of a sample with about 140,000 clones, approximately 82% of them seen once. The CDR3 spans 15 residues. Trimming took 0 bases from V and 5 from J; bases not matched to a gene: 9. Germline assignment: CDR1 GTSNPN and CDR2 SVGIG (reference sequence). This clonotype originated in a young man in good health and CMV-seropositive. V usage is TRBV30 and J usage is TRBJ2-5, with TRBD2 matching over 7 bases. The sequencing sample was made of PBMCs. CDR3 DNA sequence: TGTGCCTGGAGTGTTGCGACGGGAGGAGGGGAGACCCAGTACTTC. Translation gives CAWSVATGGGETQYF. The variable domain in full, with the rest retrieved from reference TRBV30 and TRBJ2-5, is SQTIHQWPATLVQPVGSPLSLECTVEGTSNPNLYWYRQAAGRGLQLLFYSVGIGQISSEVPQNLSASRPQDRQFILSSKKLLLSDSGFYLCAWSVATGGGETQYFGPGTRLLVL.